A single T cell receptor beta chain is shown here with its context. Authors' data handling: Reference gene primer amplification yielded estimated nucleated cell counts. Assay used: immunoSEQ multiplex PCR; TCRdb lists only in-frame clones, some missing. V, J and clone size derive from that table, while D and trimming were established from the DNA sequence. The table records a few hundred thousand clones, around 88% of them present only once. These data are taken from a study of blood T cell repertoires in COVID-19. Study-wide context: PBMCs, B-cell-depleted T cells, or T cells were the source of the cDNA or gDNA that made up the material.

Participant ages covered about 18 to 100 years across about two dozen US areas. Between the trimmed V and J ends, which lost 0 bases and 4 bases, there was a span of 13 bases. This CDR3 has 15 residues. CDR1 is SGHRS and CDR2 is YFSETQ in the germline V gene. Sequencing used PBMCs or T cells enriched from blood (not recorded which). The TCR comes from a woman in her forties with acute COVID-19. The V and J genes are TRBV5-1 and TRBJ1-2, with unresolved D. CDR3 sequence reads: CASSLVVGSGYGYTF. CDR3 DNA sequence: TGCGCCAGCAGCTTGGTCGTAGGATCGGGCTATGGCTACACCTTC.